These T cell receptor beta chains were read from a single sample in a study of blood T cell repertoires in COVID-19. The protocol was immunoSEQ multiplex PCR, while the TCRdb copy is restricted to in-frame clones and leaves out a portion. The sample includes 150,000 to 200,000 clones, 81% of them seen just once. Sequencing used peripheral blood. The origin of the receptors is a woman at least 80 years old with COVID-19, enrolled during active disease. CDR3s include the opening cysteine and the closing phenylalanine or tryptophan. Each record gives: V gene, D gene, J gene, CDR3 length, clone size, CDR3 DNA, CDR3 protein. D genes are given only for firm matches. For some rows the clone size is stated as once, few or many, or as a class when expanded; others skip it.

v_call: TRBV9; d_call: TRBD1; j_call: TRBJ1-3; cdr3_length: 16; clone_size: NA; cdr3_nt: TGTGCCAGCAGCGCACAGGGGGCAGCGGTCGGAAACACCATATATTTT; cdr3_aa: CASSAQGAAVGNTIYF
v_call: TRBV9; d_call: NA; j_call: TRBJ2-2; cdr3_length: 15; clone_size: NA; cdr3_nt: TGTGCCAGCAGCCCAGGAGTTAGCGGCTACGGGGAGCTGTTTTTT; cdr3_aa: CASSPGVSGYGELFF
v_call: TRBV5-3; d_call: TRBD1; j_call: TRBJ2-4; cdr3_length: 16; clone_size: NA; cdr3_nt: TGTGCCAGAAGCCTACGTACAGGGGATCTAGGAAACATTCAGTACTTC; cdr3_aa: CARSLRTGDLGNIQYF
v_call: TRBV7-9; d_call: TRBD2; j_call: TRBJ2-3; cdr3_length: 16; clone_size: few; cdr3_nt: TGTGCCAGCAGCCCACGGACTAGCGGCTCAGCGGGCACGCAGTATTTT; cdr3_aa: CASSPRTSGSAGTQYF
v_call: TRBV9; d_call: TRBD1; j_call: TRBJ1-4; cdr3_length: 13; clone_size: NA; cdr3_nt: TGTGCCAGCAGCGGTTCGGACAGGGAAAAACTGTTTTTT; cdr3_aa: CASSGSDREKLFF
v_call: TRBV5-1; d_call: NA; j_call: TRBJ2-1; cdr3_length: 16; clone_size: NA; cdr3_nt: TGCGCCAGCAGCCCTCCCAGGGGAGACGCTGGGAATGAGCAGTTCTTC; cdr3_aa: CASSPPRGDAGNEQFF
v_call: TRBV6-5; d_call: NA; j_call: TRBJ1-1; cdr3_length: 15; clone_size: NA; cdr3_nt: TGTGCCAGCAGTTCCCCCTGGGGAGGGTACACTGAAGCTTTCTTT; cdr3_aa: CASSSPWGGYTEAFF
v_call: TRBV6-5; d_call: NA; j_call: TRBJ2-1; cdr3_length: 13; clone_size: NA; cdr3_nt: TGTGCCAGCAGTTACGGACTCAGCTATGAGCAGTTCTTC; cdr3_aa: CASSYGLSYEQFF
v_call: TRBV5-1; d_call: TRBD1; j_call: TRBJ1-1; cdr3_length: 14; clone_size: NA; cdr3_nt: TGCGCCAGCAGCCTAGGACAGGCGAACACTGAAGCTTTCTTT; cdr3_aa: CASSLGQANTEAFF
v_call: TRBV28; d_call: NA; j_call: TRBJ2-7; cdr3_length: 15; clone_size: NA; cdr3_nt: TGTGCCAGCAGTTTAGCGGGACAGAGCTCCTACGAGCAGTACTTC; cdr3_aa: CASSLAGQSSYEQYF
v_call: TRBV28; d_call: TRBD2; j_call: TRBJ2-7; cdr3_length: 15; clone_size: NA; cdr3_nt: TGTGCCAGCAGTAAACTAGCGGGAGTAAACTACGAGCAGTACTTC; cdr3_aa: CASSKLAGVNYEQYF
v_call: TRBV2; d_call: TRBD1; j_call: TRBJ2-7; cdr3_length: 14; clone_size: NA; cdr3_nt: TGTGCCAGCAGTGGACAGGGAAGGGCCTACGAGCAGTACTTC; cdr3_aa: CASSGQGRAYEQYF
v_call: TRBV2; d_call: NA; j_call: TRBJ1-2; cdr3_length: 13; clone_size: few; cdr3_nt: TGTGCCAGAAAAACAGGTGCCTCTTCTGGCTACACCTTC; cdr3_aa: CARKTGASSGYTF
v_call: TRBV6-2/TRBV6-3; d_call: TRBD2; j_call: TRBJ2-2; cdr3_length: 17; clone_size: NA; cdr3_nt: TGTGCCAGCAGTTACTCGGTGACTAGCGGGAGACCCGGGGAGCTGTTTTTT; cdr3_aa: CASSYSVTSGRPGELFF
v_call: TRBV2; d_call: NA; j_call: TRBJ1-2; cdr3_length: 18; clone_size: few; cdr3_nt: TGTGCCAGCAGTGGCCTGGACAGTCACCGTCAATCTAACTATGGCTACACCTTC; cdr3_aa: CASSGLDSHRQSNYGYTF
v_call: TRBV3-1/TRBV3-2; d_call: TRBD2; j_call: TRBJ2-4; cdr3_length: 21; clone_size: NA; cdr3_nt: TGTGCCAGCAGCCAAGTAACGGAGGCGGCGGGAGGGCGGGCGGCCAAAAACATTCAGTACTTC; cdr3_aa: CASSQVTEAAGGRAAKNIQYF
v_call: TRBV7-9; d_call: NA; j_call: TRBJ1-1; cdr3_length: 12; clone_size: NA; cdr3_nt: TGTGCCAGCAGCTCACTAGTCCTCCACTTGTTCTTT; cdr3_aa: CASSSLVLHLFF
v_call: TRBV5-1; d_call: NA; j_call: TRBJ1-2; cdr3_length: 15; clone_size: NA; cdr3_nt: TGCGCCAGCAGCTTGGGGTACCCCGGAGGTTATGGCTACACCTTC; cdr3_aa: CASSLGYPGGYGYTF
v_call: TRBV3-1/TRBV3-2; d_call: NA; j_call: TRBJ1-2; cdr3_length: 15; clone_size: once; cdr3_nt: TGTGCCAGCAGCCAAGGCAGGGTACCTAACTATGGCTACACCTTC; cdr3_aa: CASSQGRVPNYGYTF
v_call: TRBV6-2/TRBV6-3; d_call: NA; j_call: TRBJ2-7; cdr3_length: 15; clone_size: once; cdr3_nt: TGTGCCAGCAGTCCCGCCGGGTTACCTTCTTACGAGCAGTACTTC; cdr3_aa: CASSPAGLPSYEQYF
v_call: TRBV11-2; d_call: NA; j_call: TRBJ2-1; cdr3_length: 13; clone_size: NA; cdr3_nt: TGTGCCAGCAGCTTCCTCCGGGAGATAGGGCAGTTCTTC; cdr3_aa: CASSFLREIGQFF
v_call: TRBV5-8; d_call: TRBD2; j_call: TRBJ2-1; cdr3_length: 16; clone_size: NA; cdr3_nt: TGTGCCAGCAGCTTGGGGCTAGCGGGAGGAGTTAATGAGCAGTTCTTC; cdr3_aa: CASSLGLAGGVNEQFF
v_call: TRBV7-9; d_call: TRBD1; j_call: TRBJ2-1; cdr3_length: 16; clone_size: once; cdr3_nt: TGTGCCAGCAGCCTACAGGGGGCTAGCTCCTACAATGAGCAGTTCTTC; cdr3_aa: CASSLQGASSYNEQFF
v_call: TRBV29-1; d_call: NA; j_call: TRBJ2-5; cdr3_length: 11; clone_size: NA; cdr3_nt: TGCAGCGTTGGAGGGCAAGAGACCCAGTACTTC; cdr3_aa: CSVGGQETQYF
v_call: TRBV25-1; d_call: NA; j_call: TRBJ1-2; cdr3_length: 12; clone_size: NA; cdr3_nt: TGTGCCAGCAGTGCAACTAACTATGGCTACACCTTC; cdr3_aa: CASSATNYGYTF
v_call: TRBV28; d_call: NA; j_call: TRBJ2-7; cdr3_length: 14; clone_size: NA; cdr3_nt: TGTGCCAGCAGTCTCCCGGGACAAGTCTACGAGCAGTACTTC; cdr3_aa: CASSLPGQVYEQYF
v_call: TRBV7-8; d_call: NA; j_call: TRBJ2-2; cdr3_length: 15; clone_size: NA; cdr3_nt: TGTGCCAGCAGCCGAGACAATTCGAACACCGGGGAGCTGTTTTTT; cdr3_aa: CASSRDNSNTGELFF
v_call: TRBV28; d_call: NA; j_call: TRBJ2-7; cdr3_length: 14; clone_size: NA; cdr3_nt: TGTGCCAGCAGTTCTAACTCCCGGGGCTACGAGCAGTACTTC; cdr3_aa: CASSSNSRGYEQYF
v_call: TRBV5-5; d_call: NA; j_call: TRBJ2-2; cdr3_length: 15; clone_size: NA; cdr3_nt: TGTGCCAGCAGCTCGTGGGGTAACAGGGCCGGGGAGCTGTTTTTT; cdr3_aa: CASSSWGNRAGELFF
v_call: TRBV5-5; d_call: NA; j_call: TRBJ2-3; cdr3_length: 15; clone_size: NA; cdr3_nt: TGTGCCAGCAGCTCTACTTTCAGGGGTACAGATACGCAGTATTTT; cdr3_aa: CASSSTFRGTDTQYF
v_call: TRBV25-1; d_call: NA; j_call: TRBJ1-1; cdr3_length: 15; clone_size: NA; cdr3_nt: TGTGCCAGCAGTGTCAGGGTGGGCATGAACACTGAAGCTTTCTTT; cdr3_aa: CASSVRVGMNTEAFF
v_call: TRBV3-1/TRBV3-2; d_call: TRBD1; j_call: TRBJ2-1; cdr3_length: 17; clone_size: NA; cdr3_nt: TGTGCCAGCAGTGGGGCTAAGACAGGGGCTGACTACAATGAGCAGTTCTTC; cdr3_aa: CASSGAKTGADYNEQFF
v_call: TRBV5-5; d_call: NA; j_call: TRBJ1-4; cdr3_length: 14; clone_size: NA; cdr3_nt: TGTGCCAGCAGCCCTACAAGCGCAAATGAAAAACTGTTTTTT; cdr3_aa: CASSPTSANEKLFF
v_call: TRBV7-2; d_call: TRBD2; j_call: TRBJ2-7; cdr3_length: 18; clone_size: NA; cdr3_nt: TGTGCCAGCAGCTTAGTTGGTCGACTAGCGGGGAGCTCCTACGAGCAGTACTTC; cdr3_aa: CASSLVGRLAGSSYEQYF
v_call: TRBV28; d_call: NA; j_call: TRBJ1-4; cdr3_length: 15; clone_size: NA; cdr3_nt: TGTGCCAGCAGTATACCCCGGTCAACTAATGAAAAACTGTTTTTT; cdr3_aa: CASSIPRSTNEKLFF
v_call: TRBV19; d_call: TRBD1; j_call: TRBJ1-5; cdr3_length: 17; clone_size: NA; cdr3_nt: TGTGCCAGTAGTGCCAAGGACAGGGACGGGAGCAATCAGCCCCAGCATTTT; cdr3_aa: CASSAKDRDGSNQPQHF
v_call: TRBV19; d_call: TRBD1; j_call: TRBJ1-2; cdr3_length: 14; clone_size: NA; cdr3_nt: TGTGCCAGTAATCGGCCCGGACAGGGGGGTGGCTACACCTTC; cdr3_aa: CASNRPGQGGGYTF
v_call: TRBV27; d_call: TRBD1; j_call: TRBJ1-4; cdr3_length: 14; clone_size: few; cdr3_nt: TGTGCCACCAAAGGACAGGGTGAGGGTGAAAAACTGTTTTTT; cdr3_aa: CATKGQGEGEKLFF
v_call: TRBV5-1; d_call: NA; j_call: TRBJ1-1; cdr3_length: 14; clone_size: NA; cdr3_nt: TGCGCCAGCAGCTTGGGAGAACTGGGGGCGGAAGCTTTCTTT; cdr3_aa: CASSLGELGAEAFF
v_call: TRBV6-6; d_call: TRBD1; j_call: TRBJ1-5; cdr3_length: 14; clone_size: NA; cdr3_nt: TGTGCCAGCGATGGACAGGTAACCAATCAGCCCCAGCATTTT; cdr3_aa: CASDGQVTNQPQHF
v_call: TRBV19; d_call: TRBD1; j_call: TRBJ1-4; cdr3_length: 15; clone_size: NA; cdr3_nt: TGTGCCAGTACCTCTGGACAGGGACTTAATGAAAAACTGTTTTTT; cdr3_aa: CASTSGQGLNEKLFF
v_call: TRBV21-1; d_call: NA; j_call: TRBJ2-5; cdr3_length: 14; clone_size: NA; cdr3_nt: TGTGCCAGCAGCAAAGCGGGGGGGCATGAGACCCAGTACTTC; cdr3_aa: CASSKAGGHETQYF
v_call: TRBV5-5; d_call: TRBD2; j_call: TRBJ2-5; cdr3_length: 14; clone_size: NA; cdr3_nt: TGTGCCAGCAGCTTTCTAGCGGGAGGCGAGACCCAGTACTTC; cdr3_aa: CASSFLAGGETQYF
v_call: TRBV30; d_call: NA; j_call: TRBJ1-1; cdr3_length: 13; clone_size: NA; cdr3_nt: TGTGCCTGGAGGTTTCAGGGGATCACTGAAGCTTTCTTT; cdr3_aa: CAWRFQGITEAFF
v_call: TRBV4-1; d_call: NA; j_call: TRBJ2-7; cdr3_length: 13; clone_size: NA; cdr3_nt: TGCGCCAGCAGCCAAGAAAGCGGTTACGAGCAGTACTTC; cdr3_aa: CASSQESGYEQYF
v_call: TRBV6-2/TRBV6-3; d_call: TRBD1; j_call: TRBJ1-1; cdr3_length: 16; clone_size: NA; cdr3_nt: TGTGCCAGCAGTCGCCGGGACAGGGAGTTGGGAACTGAAGCTTTCTTT; cdr3_aa: CASSRRDRELGTEAFF
v_call: TRBV29-1; d_call: TRBD2; j_call: TRBJ2-1; cdr3_length: 16; clone_size: NA; cdr3_nt: TGCAGCGTTGAAGACCCCCGGCGGGGGATTGACAATGAGCAGTTCTTC; cdr3_aa: CSVEDPRRGIDNEQFF
v_call: TRBV6-5; d_call: TRBD2; j_call: TRBJ2-1; cdr3_length: 14; clone_size: NA; cdr3_nt: TGTGCCAGCAGGGGGACTAGCGGCCACAATGAGCAGTTCTTC; cdr3_aa: CASRGTSGHNEQFF
v_call: TRBV19; d_call: TRBD1; j_call: TRBJ1-5; cdr3_length: 14; clone_size: few; cdr3_nt: TGTGCCAGTAATCAACAGGGGGGAAATCAGCCCCAGCATTTT; cdr3_aa: CASNQQGGNQPQHF
v_call: TRBV18; d_call: TRBD2; j_call: TRBJ2-1; cdr3_length: 15; clone_size: NA; cdr3_nt: TGTGCCAGCTCACTGCTAGCGGGGGATTACAATGAGCAGTTCTTC; cdr3_aa: CASSLLAGDYNEQFF
v_call: TRBV5-5; d_call: NA; j_call: TRBJ1-2; cdr3_length: 15; clone_size: NA; cdr3_nt: TGTGCCAGCAGCTTGGCCAACAGGGTAGTGTATGGCTACACCTTC; cdr3_aa: CASSLANRVVYGYTF
v_call: TRBV5-1; d_call: TRBD1; j_call: TRBJ2-7; cdr3_length: 15; clone_size: NA; cdr3_nt: TGCGCCAGCAGCCCAGGACAGGGGGCGCGATACGAGCAGTACTTC; cdr3_aa: CASSPGQGARYEQYF
v_call: TRBV5-6; d_call: NA; j_call: TRBJ1-2; cdr3_length: 15; clone_size: NA; cdr3_nt: TGTGCCAGCAGCTTGGGACAGTTTAATCCTTATGGCTACACCTTC; cdr3_aa: CASSLGQFNPYGYTF